This T cell receptor beta chain was documented in a study of blood T cell repertoires in COVID-19. Looking at the study overall: The United States, Italy and Spain were the sources of the acute and convalescent COVID-19 samples. Nucleic acid was either cDNA or gDNA, and it came from T cells, B-cell-depleted T cells, or PBMCs.

In the source study's methods: The authors estimated nucleated cell counts from reference gene primer amplification. Clones were read by immunoSEQ multiplex PCR, and TCRdb kept only the in-frame ones, dropping some. V and J calls and clone size are copied from that table; D and trimming were computed from the DNA. The table records under 150,000 clones, around 80% of them present only once. This clone was detected only a few times. This TCR derives from a man in his 60s with acute or convalescent COVID-19. Specimen: peripheral blood.

CDR3 in DNA: TGTGCCAGCAGCCATCCAGCGCAGGGCGTTTATGGCTACACCTTC. Translating it yields CASSHPAQGVYGYTF. This chain links TRBV11-2 with TRBJ1-2, with a weak D call TRBD1 (5 bases). This CDR3 region has 15 residues. Germline V gene lookup returns CDR1 SGHAT and CDR2 FQNNGV. With 5 bases removed from V and 5 bases from J, the gap between germline ends came to 18 bases.